This T cell receptor beta chain comes out of a study of blood T cell repertoires in COVID-19. The wider study: The study counted Cohort 3 donors as recovered given two negative PCRs, clearance, or symptom resolution. PBMCs, B-cell-depleted T cells, or T cells were the source of the cDNA or gDNA that made up the material.

Assay: immunoSEQ multiplex PCR; the TCRdb copy retains only in-frame clones and omits some. Seen here are some 190,000 clones, 86% observed once, and the top ten hold around 24%. Participant age was roughly 18 to 100 years, and participants resided in about 25 US areas. Participants were placed into cohorts based on the clinical history they reported. The germline V and J ends were trimmed by 2 bases and 5 bases, with 13 bases remaining between them. Looked up from germline, CDR1 is MNHEY and CDR2 is SVGAGI. The CDR3 is 15 residues long. The receptor was isolated from a woman in her 40s in a cohort exposed to, infected with or recovered from COVID-19 (not recorded which). The sequenced sample consisted of PBMCs or T cells enriched from blood (not recorded which). The V and J genes are TRBV6-5 and TRBJ1-5; maybe TRBD1 (6 bases). In DNA form, the CDR3 reads TGTGCCAGCAGTTACCTAGGACAGAGAGATCAGCCCCAGCATTTT. Amino acids: CASSYLGQRDQPQHF.